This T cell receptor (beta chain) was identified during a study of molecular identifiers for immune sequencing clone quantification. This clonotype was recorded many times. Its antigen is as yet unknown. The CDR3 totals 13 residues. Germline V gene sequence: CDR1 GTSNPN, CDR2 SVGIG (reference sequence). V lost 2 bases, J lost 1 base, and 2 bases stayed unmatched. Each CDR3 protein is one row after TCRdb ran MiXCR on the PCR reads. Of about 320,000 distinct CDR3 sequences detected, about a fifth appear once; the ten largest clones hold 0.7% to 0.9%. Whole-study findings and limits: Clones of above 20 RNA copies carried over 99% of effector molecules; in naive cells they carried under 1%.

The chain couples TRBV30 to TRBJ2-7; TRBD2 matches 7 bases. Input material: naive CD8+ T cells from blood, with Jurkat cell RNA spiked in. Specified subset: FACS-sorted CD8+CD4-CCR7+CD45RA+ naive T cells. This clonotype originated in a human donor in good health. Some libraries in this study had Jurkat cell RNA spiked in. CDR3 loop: CAWSTGGSYEQYF. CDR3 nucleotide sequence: TGTGCCTGGAGTACCGGGGGGTCCTACGAGCAGTACTTC.